The T cell receptor beta chain described here comes from a study of tumor-infiltrating T cells and Merkel cell polyomavirus (TCRdb year 2017). Regarding the research as a whole: In Merkel cell carcinoma patients, the study examined CD8+ T cells specific for the Merkel cell polyomavirus KLL epitope. Disease stage at presentation varied among the patients, and patient follow-up lasted a median of around 2.7 years, ranging from 1.1 to 6.0 years. The therapies patients received were varied and non-standardized, including chemotherapy, radiation and immunotherapies. In around 14 samples, KLL-tetramer-sorted cells taken from blood or tumor-infiltrating lymphocytes underwent TRB sequencing, as did some 12 matched whole-tumor samples. Most whole-tumor samples were obtained as 25-micron curls cut from formalin-fixed, paraffin-embedded tissue blocks. Across the study, one tumor sample was obtained as a frozen nodal tumor digest and one as a flash-frozen core biopsy of a metastasis. The research as a whole found: Only a single viral epitope was studied, so T cells against other Merkel cell polyomavirus epitopes were not captured. A significant MCC-specific survival advantage (P = 0.0051) was associated with tumors having more unique KLL-specific clonotypes (about 5-110 vs 0-3). Significantly improved MCC-specific survival was associated with a higher intratumoral fraction of KLL-specific T cells (about 1.9-20% versus roughly 0-0.15%). The small sample size of the study (n ≈ eleven patients) is recognized as a limitation. KLL-specific TRB repertoires were found to be diverse and largely private, with only one public clonotype, shared by two patients, identified among around 420 unique sequences.

Points on this clone: The antigen it binds to is not known. Base quality data are lacking; no much larger clone is found one base away.

Library construction relied on the immunoSEQ multiplex PCR assay. Adaptive Biotechnologies (Seattle, WA) carried out the genomic DNA extraction, TRB sequencing and normalization. As for the original processing: To compute clonality, the Shannon entropy of productive TRB sequences was normalized by log2 of unique productive sequences and then subtracted from one. KLL-specific clonotypes in tumors were identified by matching TCRbeta CDR3 amino acid sequences to those from the tetramer-sorted sample of each patient. Here the immuneACCESS table is served through TCRdb, limited to in-frame sequences with V and J called. Missing clones are a known gap in these copies; in checked studies unresolved V genes cover under half, and the rest lacks a known reason. V, J and clone size derive from that table, while D and trimming were established from the DNA sequence. For this sample the table gives about 25,000 clones, of which 70% to 90% were detected only once. The ten largest make up 2.5% to 3.5% of the sample.

Trimming at the junction amounts to 3 bases on V and 6 bases on J, and the germline ends lie 17 bases apart. Taken from cysteine to phenylalanine, the CDR3 has 15 residues. Only CDR3 DNA is held: 45 bases, read in frame from base 1. The germline V gene (reference sequence) yields GTSNPN for CDR1 and SVGIG for CDR2. Robust positive staining for Merkel cell polyomavirus Large T antigen was observed by immunohistochemistry in the tumors of all patients. The study included approximately 11 Merkel cell carcinoma patients who had robust KLL-tetramer+ populations, above 0.04% of CD8+ T cells, in blood and/or cultured TIL. All patients were identified as Caucasian, and a median age of roughly 60 years (range about 45 to 85 years) was recorded. Lymph node tumors were analyzed for patients with unknown primaries who presented with nodal disease, or when there was not enough primary tissue.

Recombination connected TRBV30 to TRBJ1-4; the D segment cannot be called with confidence. The origin of this receptor is a man aged 50 to 59 with Merkel cell carcinoma. The specimen was lymph node tissue. The CDR3 loop reads CAWSPLGMGDEKLFF. DNA sequence: TGTGCCTGGAGCCCCCTCGGGATGGGCGATGAAAAACTGTTTTTT. With all but the CDR3 taken from the reference TRBV30 and TRBJ1-4 genes, the full variable domain is: SQTIHQWPATLVQPVGSPLSLECTVEGTSNPNLYWYRQAAGRGLQLLFYSVGIGQISSEVPQNLSASRPQDRQFILSSKKLLLSDSGFYLCAWSPLGMGDEKLFFGSGTQLSVL.